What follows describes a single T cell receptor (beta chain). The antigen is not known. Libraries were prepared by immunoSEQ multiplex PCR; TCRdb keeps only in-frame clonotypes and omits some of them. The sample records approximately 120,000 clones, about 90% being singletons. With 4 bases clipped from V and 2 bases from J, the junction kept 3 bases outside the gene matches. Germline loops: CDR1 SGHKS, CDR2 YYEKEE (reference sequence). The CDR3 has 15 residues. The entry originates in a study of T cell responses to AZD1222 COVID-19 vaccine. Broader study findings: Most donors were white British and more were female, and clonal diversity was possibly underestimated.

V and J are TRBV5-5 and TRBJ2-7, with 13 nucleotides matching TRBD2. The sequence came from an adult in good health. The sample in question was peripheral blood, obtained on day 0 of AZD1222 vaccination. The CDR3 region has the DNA TGTGCCAGCAGCCCTGGACTAGCGGGAGCCTACGAGCAGTACTTC. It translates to CASSPGLAGAYEQYF.